The TCR beta chain described here comes from a study of shared clonotypes between healthy human individuals. The overall study: Those who served as donors were a couple of women and a few men between the ages of 18 and 49. CD8 memory received one plate per donor, CD8 naive two, CD4 memory three and CD4 naive three.

About this clone: Sequence at one end of the junction differs from germline and may be a read error.

Naive CD8 cells comprised CD45RO-negative, CCR7-positively selected cells, excluding terminally differentiated effector memory CD45RA+ cells. The protocol was immunoSEQ multiplex PCR, while the TCRdb copy is restricted to in-frame clones and leaves out a portion. In the table there are about 590,000 clones, around 95% of which are singletons. Germline CDR1 MDHEN, CDR2 SYDVKM. The CDR3 runs 13 residues. The sample taken for sequencing was naive CD8+ T cells sorted from blood. The sequence was collected from a woman younger than 45 in good health. The chain carries TRBV28 and TRBJ1-4; the D is unclear. The CDR3 sequence: CASAPFTNEKLFF. Here the CDR3 DNA reads TGCGCCAGCGCCCCCTTTACTAATGAAAAACTGTTTTTT.